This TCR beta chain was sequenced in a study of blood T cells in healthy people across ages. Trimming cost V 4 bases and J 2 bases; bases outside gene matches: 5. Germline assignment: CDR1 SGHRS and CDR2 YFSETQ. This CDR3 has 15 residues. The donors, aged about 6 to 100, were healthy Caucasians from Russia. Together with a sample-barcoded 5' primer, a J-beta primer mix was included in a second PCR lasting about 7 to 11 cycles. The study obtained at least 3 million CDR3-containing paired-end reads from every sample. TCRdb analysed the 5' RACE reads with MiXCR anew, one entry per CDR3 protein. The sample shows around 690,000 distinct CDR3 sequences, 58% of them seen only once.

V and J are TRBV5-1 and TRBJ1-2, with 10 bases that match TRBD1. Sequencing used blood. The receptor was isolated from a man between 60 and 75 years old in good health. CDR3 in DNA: TGCGCCAGCAGCGACCAGGGACAGGGGAACTATGGCTACACCTTC. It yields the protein CASSDQGQGNYGYTF.